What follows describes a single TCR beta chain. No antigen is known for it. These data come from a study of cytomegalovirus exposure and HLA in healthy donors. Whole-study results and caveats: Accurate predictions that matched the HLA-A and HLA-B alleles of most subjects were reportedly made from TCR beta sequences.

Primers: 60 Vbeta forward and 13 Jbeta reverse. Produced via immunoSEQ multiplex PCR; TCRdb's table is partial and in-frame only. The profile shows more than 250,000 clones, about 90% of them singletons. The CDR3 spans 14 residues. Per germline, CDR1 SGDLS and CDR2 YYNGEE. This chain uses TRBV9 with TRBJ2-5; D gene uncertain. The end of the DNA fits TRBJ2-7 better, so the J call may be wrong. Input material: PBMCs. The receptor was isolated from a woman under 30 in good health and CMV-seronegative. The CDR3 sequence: CASSGRPDHYEQYF. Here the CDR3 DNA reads TGTGCCAGCAGCGGCAGACCCGATCACTACGAGCAGTACTTC.